This T cell receptor beta chain was retrieved from a study of T cells expressing NK-cell markers. Overall study: Investigators obtained TCR beta repertoires from sorted CD3+CD56+NKG2C+, CD3+CD56+NKG2C- and CD3+CD56-NKG2C+ T cells. Study-wide findings and caveats: A few donors likewise had their CD3+CD56-NKG2C+ fraction led by these clonotypes.

Germline loops: CDR1 SNHLY, CDR2 FYNNEI. The CDR3 extends over 14 amino acids. For TCR beta, cDNA was produced by 5'RACE template switching with UMIs. TCRdb reanalyzed the 5' RACE reads, giving one entry per CDR3 protein sequence and no DNA. This sample lists a few hundred thousand distinct CDR3 sequences; its ten largest clones have roughly 5.5%. About this clonotype: Its antigen remains unidentified.

This chain links TRBV2 with TRBJ2-5; TCRdb names TRBD2, which stays unverified in the absence of DNA. The sample taken for sequencing was blood T cells: a sorted CD56 or NKG2C T cell subset, CD4+ or CD8+ T cells, or bulk PBMC T cells (not recorded which). This clonotype originated in a man aged 18-75 years in good health. CDR3: CASQKAGGLETQYF.